The source of this TCR beta chain is a study of blood T cell repertoires in COVID-19. This CDR3 is built from 14 residues. In germline, CDR1 is SNHLY, CDR2 FYNNEI. Trimming took off 6 bases at V and 1 base at J, with 12 bases between the two ends. As originally analysed: Reference gene primer amplification in the assay estimated nucleated cell counts. Produced via immunoSEQ multiplex PCR; TCRdb's table is partial and in-frame only. V and J calls and clone size are as listed in that table; D and trimming were resolved from the DNA. The sample carries about 230,000 clones, around 83% recorded once. This clone was observed once.

This receptor was obtained from a man aged 40-55 years with acute or convalescent COVID-19. Sequencing was performed on peripheral blood. The chain joins TRBV2 to TRBJ1-1; D possibly corresponds to TRBD1 (6 bases). CDR3 sequence: CASRGQAKNTEAFF. The CDR3 bases are TGTGCCAGCAGGGGACAAGCCAAGAACACTGAAGCTTTCTTT.